Shown below are 30 T cell receptor beta chains from a single sample sequenced in a study of tumor and adjacent non-tumor tissue in lung cancer. This sample's RNA came from whole unsorted tissue. The library came from three nested PCR rounds adapted from ARM-PCR protocols. MiXCR, applied by TCRdb to the multiplex PCR reads, yields one record per CDR3 protein. The sample contains 120,000 or so distinct CDR3 sequences, 66% of which appear only once. The sample was lung tumor tissue. Every receptor here comes from a man in his thirties or forties with non-small cell lung cancer.

A remark on this clonotype: At one end the junction does not follow the germline gene, possibly because of a read error. The chain employs TRBV6-2 or TRBV6-3 and TRBJ2-7, with 8 bases lining up with TRBD2. The CDR3 has 14 amino acids. Germline values: CDR1 MNHEY, CDR2 SVGEGT. Here the CDR3 reads CTSSSKREHYEQYF. CDR3 bases: TGTACCAGCAGTAGTAAGCGGGAGCACTATGAGCAGTACTTC.

Remarks on this clonotype: One end of the junction is discordant with germline, which a read error may explain. The chain links TRBV11-2 to TRBJ2-1, with 8 bases fitting TRBD2. This CDR3 is built from 15 residues. CDR1 is SGHAT, CDR2 FQNNGV, per germline. The CDR3 DNA reads TGTGCCAGCGGCTTTATTACGGGAGGGAATAATGAACAGTTCTTC. Translating it yields CASGFITGGNNEQFF.

As to this clonotype: This is likely a read error, given that the CDR3 carries no conserved phenylalanine or tryptophan at its end. The genes are TRBV20-1 and TRBJ1-2; D is undetermined. The CDR3 extends over 17 amino acids. The V and J ends lost 6 bases and 3 bases respectively, with 26 bases between them. Germline values: CDR1 DFQATT, CDR2 SNEGSKA (reference sequence). CDR3 sequence (DNA): TGCAGTGCGCCATCAGCTGGTGGTGTCGTCAGGCACTATGGCTACACCTCC. It encodes CSAPSAGGVVRHYGYTS.

Points on this clonotype: Possible read error: a much larger clone is one base away. CDR3 sequence reads: CATSRGTQYEQYF. In DNA, the CDR3 is TGTGCCACTTCCCGCGGCACGCAATACGAGCAGTACTTC. This rearrangement joins TRBV6-5 to TRBJ2-7; D gene uncertain. This CDR3 spans 13 amino acids. Germline V lookup: CDR1 MNHEY, CDR2 SVGAGI. Between the trimmed V and J ends, which lost 10 bases and 4 bases, there was a span of 17 bases.

For this clonotype: A junction end diverges from the germline sequence, so it may reflect a read error. The gene calls are TRBV4-2 and TRBJ1-2; D call uncertain. The germline CDR1 and CDR2 sequences are LGHNA and YNFKEQ. This CDR3 comprises 14 residues. The CDR3 coding sequence is TGCGCCATCAGCCAAGGCAAATGGAACTATGGCTACATCTTC. Its protein is CAISQGKWNYGYIF.

As regards this clonotype: The junction departs from the called germline gene at one end, perhaps through a read error. V and J are TRBV11-2 and TRBJ1-1; TRBD1 might be the D (5 bases). Germline CDR1 SGHAT, CDR2 FQNNGV. The CDR3 has 13 residues. CDR3 loop: CAGSPGTNTEAFF. The CDR3 DNA sequence: TGTGCCGGCAGCCCCGGGACGAACACTGAGGCCTTCTTT.

To note about this clonotype: Germline is not matched at one junction end, which may reflect a read error. The chain couples TRBV20-1 to TRBJ2-5; no clear D gene. From germline, CDR1 is DFQATT and CDR2 SNEGSKA (reference sequence). The CDR3 is 11 residues long. The DNA of the CDR3 is TGCAGTGCCGCCCCAGAAGAAACCCAGCACTTC. It translates to CSAAPEETQHF.

Notes on this clonotype: Sequence at one end of the junction differs from germline and may be a read error. This sequence joins TRBV20-1 and TRBJ1-5; tentative D call: TRBD1 (5 bases). Germline lookup yields CDR1 DFQATT and CDR2 SNEGSKA (reference sequence). The CDR3 runs 17 residues. The CDR3 loop is CSASSQRDYGTNQPHHF. The CDR3 DNA sequence: TGCAGTGCTAGCTCTCAGAGGGATTACGGGACGAATCAGCCCCATCATTTT.

For this clonotype: Germline is not matched at one junction end, which may reflect a read error. This chain connects TRBV7-9 to TRBJ1-5; 11 positions agree with TRBD1. The germline CDR1 and CDR2 sequences are SEHNR and FQNEAQ (reference sequence). The CDR3 extends over 16 amino acids. The DNA for the CDR3 is TGTGCAAGCAGCCTCGGGACAGGGGGAACGGGTCAGCCCCAGCATTTT. This encodes CASSLGTGGTGQPQHF.

For this clonotype: Germline and junction disagree at one end, which may indicate a read error. The chain combines TRBV6-1 with TRBJ2-7, with 8 bases identical to TRBD2. Germline V lookup: CDR1 MNHNS, CDR2 SASEGT. The CDR3 is 15 residues long. Here the CDR3 reads CTSSDGGRSVDGQYF. The CDR3 DNA is TGTACCAGCAGTGATGGCGGGAGGTCGGTGGACGGGCAGTACTTC.

As to this clonotype: A much larger clone lies a single base off, so this may be a read error. The rearrangement uses TRBV6-1 and TRBJ1-1, with 9 bases identical to TRBD1. In germline, CDR1 is MNHNS, CDR2 SASEGT. The CDR3 extends over 14 amino acids. CDR3 region: CASSWDRDTTEVFF. The CDR3 DNA reads as TGTGCCAGCAGTTGGGACAGGGATACCACTGAAGTTTTCTTT.

With respect to this clonotype: The junction and the germline gene differ at one end; a read error may be behind it. The chain has TRBV7-3 and TRBJ2-3; 7 positions match TRBD2. This CDR3 spans 14 amino acids. Germline CDR1 is SGHTA and CDR2 is FQGTGA. CDR3 amino acids: CACSLAGPTDTQYF. In nucleotides, the CDR3 is TGTGCCTGCAGCTTAGCGGGCCCCACAGATACGCAGTATTTT.

Notes on this clonotype: A read error may be the cause here, since a much bigger clone is one base away. The conserved final phenylalanine or tryptophan is absent from the CDR3, which likely points to a read error. This chain uses TRBV6-2 or TRBV6-3 with TRBJ2-6; D may be TRBD1 or TRBD2 (5 bases each). Germline V gene lookup returns CDR1 MNHEY and CDR2 SVGEGT. CDR3 length: 15 residues. CDR3 residues: CASHGANPGANVLTI. The CDR3 nucleotides read TGTGCAAGCCACGGGGCTAATCCTGGGGCCAACGTCCTGACTATC.

A note on this clonotype: The conserved closing phenylalanine or tryptophan is absent in this CDR3, likely reflecting a read error. The chain combines TRBV29-1 with TRBJ1-2, with unresolved D. The CDR3 is 12 residues long. V shed 0 bases and J shed 7 bases, with 9 bases lying between them. Germline-derived CDR1 and CDR2 are SQVTM and ANQGSEA. The CDR3 DNA is TGCAGCGTTGAAGATCTGGGCGGTGGCTACACCTAC. It translates to CSVEDLGGGYTY.

This clonotype was seen ten or more times. CDR3 in amino acids: CASSQDLPSGDSYEQYF. CDR3 DNA: TGTGCCAGCAGCCAAGACCTCCCTAGCGGAGATTCCTACGAGCAGTACTTC. This chain uses TRBV4-2 with TRBJ2-7; 7 bases fit TRBD2. CDR3 length: 17 residues. The germline V gene has CDR1 LGHNA and CDR2 YNFKEQ. Trimming took 0 bases from V and 1 from J; bases not matched to a gene: 9.

A note on this clonotype: No conserved phenylalanine or tryptophan ends this CDR3, so it is likely a read error. The V call is TRBV30, the J call TRBJ2-7, with D perhaps TRBD2 (5 bases). The germline V gene has CDR1 GTSNPN and CDR2 SVGIG (reference sequence). Trimming left V 4 bases short and J 2 bases short, with 12 bases between. This CDR3 contains 13 residues. CDR3 DNA: TGTGCCTGGATTGGGAGCTTCCCCTACGAGCAGTACTTA. Encoded protein: CAWIGSFPYEQYL.

About this clonotype: At one boundary the junction diverges from the germline segment, which might be a read error. The V gene is TRBV4-1, the J gene TRBJ2-5; D gene unclear. The CDR3 is made up of 15 amino acids. Looked up from germline, CDR1 is MGHRA and CDR2 is YSYEKL. The CDR3, as DNA: TGCGCCGGCAGCCAAGTCGGGTGGTACCAAGAGACCCAGTACTTC. Translating gives CAGSQVGWYQETQYF.

Comments on this clonotype: At one of its ends the junction is not consistent with the germline gene, which may arise from a read error. The rearrangement links TRBV7-8 to TRBJ1-1, with D perhaps matching TRBD1 (6 bases). CDR1 SGHVS and CDR2 FQNEAQ come from the germline V gene. This CDR3 comprises 15 residues. CDR3 loop: CANSLEGVLNTEAFF. The CDR3 DNA reads TGTGCCAACAGCTTAGAGGGGGTCTTGAATACTGAAGCCTTCTTT.

Note on this clonotype: One junction end disagrees with the germline gene, perhaps due to a read error. The gene calls are TRBV20-1 and TRBJ1-5; 7 nucleotides match TRBD1. The CDR3 is made up of 16 amino acids. CDR1 and CDR2 (germline): DFQATT, SNEGSKA (reference sequence). The CDR3 loop reads CSARDVGTVGYQPQHF. The CDR3 DNA follows: TGCAGTGCTAGAGATGTAGGGACAGTTGGGTATCAGCCCCAACATTTT.

This clonotype was detected once. A single base separates this from a much larger clone, so it may be a read error. The rearrangement uses TRBV5-5 and TRBJ2-7, with 12 bases matching TRBD2. CDR1 and CDR2 from the germline V gene are SGHKS and YYEKEE (reference sequence). There are 16 residues in the CDR3. The CDR3 nucleotides read TGTGTCAGCAGGCGAAGACTAGCGGGGGAGACCTACGAGCAGTACTTC. Protein sequence: CVSRRRLAGETYEQYF.

The chain employs TRBV6-5 and TRBJ2-7, with D perhaps matching TRBD1 (6 bases). The length of the CDR3 is 12 residues. Germline values: CDR1 MNHEY, CDR2 SVGAGI. V dropped 6 bases and J dropped 2 bases, with 8 bases sitting between them. CDR3 region: CASRQGPYEQYF. CDR3 bases: TGTGCCAGCAGACAGGGTCCCTACGAGCAGTACTTC.

On this clonotype itself: Being one base from a much bigger clone, this may be a read error. The chain uses TRBV29-1 and TRBJ2-7, with D possibly TRBD2 on 6 matching bases. The CDR3 contains 12 residues. Germline CDR1 reads SQVTM; CDR2 reads ANQGSEA. Here the CDR3 DNA reads TGCAACGTTGCGGAGGGATGGGACGAGCAGTACTTC. Translation: CNVAEGWDEQYF.

About this clonotype: A read error is likely, as this CDR3 ends without the conserved phenylalanine or tryptophan. V usage is TRBV4-2 and J usage is TRBJ1-2, with 9 bases aligning to TRBD1. Trimming at V came to 4 bases and at J to 0 bases, leaving 15 bases not matched to a gene. The CDR3 loop spans 19 amino acids. In germline, CDR1 is LGHNA, CDR2 YNFKEQ. The CDR3 DNA follows: TGTGCCAGCAGCCCAGCCGGGACAGGGAGTCTATTAGCTAACTATGGCTACACCTCC. Its protein product is CASSPAGTGSLLANYGYTS.

The chain uses TRBV20-1 and TRBJ1-5; D is possibly TRBD1 (6 bases). The CDR3 has 13 residues. CDR1 and CDR2 (germline): DFQATT, SNEGSKA (reference sequence). V gave up 3 bases and J gave up 6 bases, with 12 bases separating them. The DNA of the CDR3 is TGCAGTGCTAGGGGGGCAGCTATTCAGCCCCAGCATTTT. This codes for CSARGAAIQPQHF.

This clonotype was observed at least ten times. V usage is TRBV6-2 or TRBV6-3 and J usage is TRBJ2-3, with TRBD1 as a possible D gene (6 bases). Germline CDR1 MNHEY, CDR2 SVGEGT. V was pared by 5 bases and J by 8 bases, with 11 bases between. The CDR3 loop spans 12 amino acids. This CDR3 reads CASSHLGGTQYF. The CDR3 region has the DNA TGTGCCAGCAGTCACCTAGGGGGTACGCAGTATTTT.

Comments on this clonotype: One end of the junction varies from germline; a read error may be responsible. The chain carries TRBV29-1 and TRBJ2-1; 7 bases are shared with TRBD2. The CDR3 runs to 14 residues. Germline CDR1 reads SQVTM; CDR2 reads ANQGSEA. The CDR3: CSVDDGGGWYEQLF. The CDR3 nucleotides read TGCAGCGTTGATGACGGCGGGGGATGGTACGAGCAGTTATTC.

This clonotype occurred many times. The V call is TRBV11-2, the J call TRBJ2-1; D is perhaps TRBD2 (5 bases). The CDR3 runs to 14 residues. Germline V gives CDR1 SGHAT, CDR2 FQNNGV. V lost 5 bases and J lost 6, with 14 bases in between. CDR3 sequence: CASSPGVSRNEQFF. In nucleotides, the CDR3 is TGTGCCAGCAGCCCCGGGGTCTCCCGCAATGAGCAGTTCTTC.

A note on this clonotype: Possible read error: a much larger clone is one base away. The rearrangement links TRBV6-5 to TRBJ2-1, with D possibly being TRBD2 (6 bases). Germline V gene lookup returns CDR1 MNHEY and CDR2 SVGAGI. The CDR3 length is 17 residues. CDR3 nucleotide sequence: TGTTCCAGCAACCCCACCGGCGGGAAAACGGCCTACAATGAGCAGTTCTTC. The encoded protein is CSSNPTGGKTAYNEQFF.

On this clonotype: Relative to the germline gene, one junction end is altered; a read error may explain this. This rearrangement joins TRBV13 to TRBJ1-1; 8 bases align to TRBD1. The CDR3 contains 15 residues. Germline V lookup: CDR1 PRHDT, CDR2 FYEKMQ (reference sequence). This CDR3 reads CASSLTGEGNIEAFF. CDR3 nucleotide sequence: TGTGCCAGCAGCCTGACAGGGGAGGGGAACATTGAAGCTTTCTTT.

This clonotype was seen ten or more times. This rearrangement joins TRBV11-1 to TRBJ2-4; 7 nucleotides align to TRBD1. Germline V CDR1 and CDR2: SGHAT, FQDESV (reference sequence). V dropped 5 bases and J dropped 4; count of bases not matched to a gene: 11. There are 16 residues in the CDR3. The CDR3 DNA reads TGTGCCAGCAGCGTCTGGGGACAGATTTCAAAAAACATTCAGTACTTC. Encoded protein: CASSVWGQISKNIQYF.